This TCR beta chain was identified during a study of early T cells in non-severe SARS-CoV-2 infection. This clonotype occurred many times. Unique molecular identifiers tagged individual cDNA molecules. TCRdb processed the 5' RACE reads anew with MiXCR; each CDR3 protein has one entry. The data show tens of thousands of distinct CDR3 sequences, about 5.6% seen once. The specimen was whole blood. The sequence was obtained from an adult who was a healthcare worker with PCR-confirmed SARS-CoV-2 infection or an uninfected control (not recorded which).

The DNA for the CDR3 is TGTGCCAGCAGCTCAGCAGGACTATCGGGCCTAGAGACCCAGTACTTC. It encodes CASSSAGLSGLETQYF. This chain joins TRBV5-4 and TRBJ2-5; TRBD2 might be the D (6 bases). The CDR3 length is 16 residues. The germline gives CDR1 SGHNT, CDR2 YYREEE (reference sequence). The V and J ends lost 3 bases and 4 bases respectively, with 19 bases between them.